The present entry profiles one TCR beta chain with its context. The sample is drawn from a study of blood T cell repertoires in COVID-19. Trimming shortened V by 2 bases and J by 2 bases, and 7 bases separated the two germline ends. The CDR3 is made up of 13 amino acids. Germline-derived CDR1 and CDR2 are SGHRS and YFSETQ. The method was immunoSEQ multiplex PCR; TCRdb's version includes in-frame clones alone and lacks a portion of them. The repertoire has under 200,000 clones, 65% to 85% of them found once; the top ten carry around 3.1%. The sample taken for sequencing was PBMCs or T cells enriched from blood (not recorded which). The source is a woman in her 30s who had been exposed to COVID-19. The chain joins TRBV5-1 to TRBJ1-1; TRBD1 is a possible D gene (6 bases). In DNA form, the CDR3 reads TGCGCCAGCAGCTTACAGGGTAACACTGAAGCTTTCTTT. Protein sequence: CASSLQGNTEAFF.